A single sample gave rise to the 3 T cell receptor beta chains below, sequenced in a study of response to subunit inactivated influenza vaccine. MiXCR, run by TCRdb on the RT-PCR reads, gives a single entry per CDR3 protein. The data show 500,000 to 550,000 distinct CDR3 sequences, with 6% to 9% seen just once and about an eighth held by the top ten. The sequenced sample was PBMCs from blood, obtained around 25 months after vaccination. The receptors here all came from a man between 50 and 75 years old who received an inactivated influenza vaccine.

This clonotype has ten or more counts. The chain is built from TRBV12-3 or TRBV12-4 and TRBJ2-4; D perhaps matches TRBD2 (6 bases). V shed 7 bases and J shed 0 bases, with 13 bases lying between them. The CDR3 is made up of 15 amino acids. CDR3 loop: CASNPAGLAKNIQYF. The CDR3 nucleotides read TGTGCCAGCAATCCAGCGGGTTTAGCCAAAAACATTCAGTACTTC.

This clonotype came up a few times. The chain has TRBV4-2 and TRBJ2-5, with 13 positions matching TRBD2. Trimming cost V 1 base and J 5 bases; bases outside gene matches: 10. Per germline, CDR1 LGHNA and CDR2 YNFKEQ. The CDR3 contains 18 residues. Here the CDR3 DNA reads TGTGCCAGCAGCCAAGGGACTAGCGGGGGACCGGTGAGGGAGACCCAGTACTTC. This codes for CASSQGTSGGPVRETQYF.

The V call is TRBV2, the J call TRBJ2-2; 9 nucleotides agree with TRBD1. With 8 bases clipped from V and 6 bases from J, the junction kept 7 bases outside the gene matches. CDR3 length: 14 residues. Germline V lookup: CDR1 SNHLY, CDR2 FYNNEI. The CDR3 coding sequence is TGTGCCAGCGAAAAGGACAGGGGACCCGGGGAGCTGTTTTTT. Its translation: CASEKDRGPGELFF.